One and the same sample provided the 8 T cell receptor beta chains below, sequenced in a study of post-analysis software for immune sequencing data. Findings and limits, study-wide: Controls had lower frequencies than patients of about 5 TRBV segments, which included TRBV5-6, TRBV5-1 and TRBV20-1.

Unique-molecular-identifier-tagged TCR beta cDNA libraries were used. In TCRdb, the PCR reads were re-called with MiXCR into one record per CDR3 protein. There are under 900,000 distinct CDR3 sequences in the sample; approximately 53% occur only once, and 4% to 5.5% lies in the top ten. Their antigen targets remain unknown. Material for sequencing was blood. The source is a girl aged 10 to 17 with multiple sclerosis.

V gene TRBV7-9 combines with J gene TRBJ1-1, with TRBD1 matching over 9 bases. J was trimmed by 5 bases and V by 7 bases; bases with no gene match: 8. Germline V lookup: CDR1 SEHNR, CDR2 FQNEAQ (reference sequence). This CDR3 has 14 residues. DNA for the CDR3: TGTGCCAGCAACCGGGACAGGGAAGGAACTGAAGCTTTCTTT. Amino acids: CASNRDREGTEAFF.

This clonotype was counted only a few times. The V gene is TRBV6-4, the J gene TRBJ1-2, with 7 bases aligning to TRBD1. This CDR3 region has 15 residues. With V trimmed by 4 bases and J by 1 base, 6 bases remained unmatched. Germline loops: CDR1 MRHNA, CDR2 SNTAGT. The CDR3 is CASSVSDRNNYGYTF. The CDR3 nucleotides are TGTGCCAGCAGTGTTTCGGACAGGAATAACTATGGCTACACCTTC.

A single count supports this clonotype. The chain employs TRBV25-1 and TRBJ2-3, with D possibly being TRBD1 or TRBD2 (5 bases each). The CDR3 sequence is 16 residues long. Per the germline V gene, CDR1 is MGHDK and CDR2 is SYGVNS. V dropped 1 base and J dropped 0 bases, with 11 bases sitting between them. This CDR3 reads CASSESGRSSTDTQYF. The CDR3 nucleotides read TGTGCCAGCAGTGAATCGGGGCGGTCTAGCACAGATACGCAGTATTTT.

This clonotype has ten or more counts. The chain combines TRBV20-1 with TRBJ2-3, with D hard to call. The V end was cut by 5 bases, the J end by 2 bases, with 8 bases between. The germline V gene encodes CDR1 DFQATT and CDR2 SNEGSKA (reference sequence). This CDR3 is built from 12 residues. As DNA, the CDR3 is TGCAGTGCTCTCCGACTCACAGATACGCAGTATTTT. Protein sequence: CSALRLTDTQYF.

This clonotype appeared once. This chain connects TRBV20-1 to TRBJ1-1, with D maybe TRBD1 (6 bases). From germline, CDR1 is DFQATT and CDR2 SNEGSKA (reference sequence). This CDR3 has 13 residues. The V end was cut by 5 bases, the J end by 0 bases, with 10 bases between. Here the CDR3 DNA reads TGCAGTGCTCGGACAGAAATGAACACTGAAGCTTTCTTT. It specifies CSARTEMNTEAFF.

The chain has TRBV3-1 and TRBJ1-5; tentatively, D is TRBD1 (6 bases). V was cut by 0 bases and J by 8 bases, with 11 bases left in between. The CDR3 is made up of 14 amino acids. Germline V gene data show CDR1 as LGHDT and CDR2 as YNNKEL (reference sequence). Here the CDR3 reads CASSQDAGGKPQHF. The CDR3 DNA follows: TGTGCCAGCAGCCAAGATGCGGGGGGCAAGCCCCAGCATTTT.

The DNA for the CDR3 is TGTGCCAGCAGCCCCATACTAGCGGGGGGATCTCTCGAGCAGTACTTC. As protein: CASSPILAGGSLEQYF. The rearrangement joins TRBV7-2 to TRBJ2-5, with TRBD2 matching over 12 bases. The last part of the DNA fits TRBJ2-7 better; the J call may be wrong. Germline V CDR1 and CDR2: SGHTA, FQGNSA. The CDR3 runs 16 residues.

The rearrangement uses TRBV5-1 and TRBJ2-3; TRBD2 matches 7 bases. This CDR3 has 15 amino acids. Germline CDR1 SGHRS, CDR2 YFSETQ. V shed 5 bases and J 6 bases; nucleotides not matched to a gene: 12. DNA of the CDR3: TGCGCCAGCAGTAGGTCTAGCGGAGTGGGGGATACGCAGTATTTT. Protein: CASSRSSGVGDTQYF.